This TCR beta chain was obtained from a study of T cells in Graves' hyperthyroidism and ophthalmopathy (dated by TCRdb to the late 2010s). About the study as a whole: Peripheral blood samples were taken at initial diagnosis, before any treatment was given. To identify distinguishing TCR V-J signatures, a discovery cohort of about a hundred patients was used, comprising 40 to 45 with Graves' ophthalmopathy and around 57 with stable Graves' hyperthyroidism. Prospective prediction of ophthalmopathy was tested in an independent validation cohort consisting of 18 to 20 hyperthyroidism patients and more than 15 patients who later progressed to ophthalmopathy. The approximately 97 discovery patients were randomly divided into training and test sets at a 7:3 ratio. The study also compared thyroid tissue and blood T-cell repertoires from about six Graves' hyperthyroidism patients. Once sampling was done, hyperthyroidism patients were given methimazole at a starting dose of 30 mg daily, whereas ophthalmopathy patients were given high-dose intravenous methylprednisolone. According to the paper, TCR Vbeta CDR3 sequencing was carried out on over 130 peripheral blood samples, which came from fewer than 50 ophthalmopathy, approximately 72 hyperthyroidism and some 17 progressor patients.

Stable Graves' hyperthyroidism was defined as no progression to ophthalmopathy during 18 months of follow-up. Hyperthyroidism patients were newly diagnosed, with disease duration under 2 months, and aged 18 to 65 years. The study excluded patients with uncontrolled infections, other autoimmune diseases, pregnancy or lactation. Clinical symptoms, serum thyroxine and TRAb, thyroid ultrasound, and orbital computed tomography formed the basis for the diagnoses. Ficoll-Paque density gradient centrifugation was used to isolate PBMCs from about 10 ml of fresh peripheral blood. Total RNA was extracted with Trizol reagent, and quality was checked on an Agilent 2100 Bioanalyzer. The TCR beta CDR3 regions were amplified from the RNA transcripts. For the first round of RT-PCR on the TCR CDR3, the HTBI primer set was used together with the Qiagen OneStep RT-PCR kit. A second multiplex PCR round built the libraries, followed by size selection and purification. Libraries were sequenced paired-end with 100 bp reads on an Illumina HiSeq2000. The study's processing was this. SOAPnuke was used to process the raw data, removing reads that contained adapters or uncalled bases, had a mean Phred below 15, or lacked an exact match to the constant primer or identifier. High-quality paired reads were merged using COPE v1.2.5, and each unique nucleotide sequence was defined as a clonotype. MiTCR v1.1 was used to align the clonotypes against IMGT TRBV, TRBD and TRBJ reference segments. The analysis included only V-J combinations with a frequency above 0.0001, which together covered around 99% of the repertoires. The TCS score was defined as F50 (clonal expansion) divided by E x V (chaos), with BLOSUM62-based TCRdist calculated between CDR3 peptides within each V-J. Welch's t-statistics and random forest reduced 500 to 550 V-J features to 10 to 15, which were used in a naive Bayes classifier (R e1071). Using fastp trimming at Q25 and MiXCR clonotype assembly, TCRdb reanalyzed the public sequencing data and kept in-frame beta chains. Identical CDR3 protein sequences are pooled into one entry, listed with their most common genes and DNA. Here the V and J calls rest on TCRdb's processing, not on the authors' analysis. For this sample the table gives 450,000 to 600,000 distinct CDR3 sequences, of which 14% were detected only once. Approximately 15% of the sample comes from the top ten.

Study-level results and caveats: A model built on a 13 V-J signature distinguished ophthalmopathy from stable hyperthyroidism, reaching 87.88% sensitivity and approximately 81% specificity in cross-validation and 80%/75% in testing. Sample size was not statistically predetermined, and investigators were not blinded to group allocation. During validation, the model predicted progression to ophthalmopathy a median of about 5.9 months ahead of onset, with more than 60% sensitivity and about 72% specificity. Blood samples also contained most of the expanded thyroid clonotypes (frequency above 0.001), which suggests that blood repertoires may reflect thyroid immune responses.

This clonotype showed up many times. Its cognate antigen has yet to be identified. Base qualities are not at hand, and no much larger clone is one base apart. This clonotype originated in a woman in her forties with Graves' hyperthyroidism. What was sequenced was blood.

CDR3 reads: CAWSVPQFNGYTEAFF. The DNA sequence follows: TGTGCCTGGAGTGTCCCTCAATTCAACGGATACACTGAAGCTTTCTTT. The chain is encoded by TRBV30 joined to TRBJ1-1, with the D gene not clear enough to name. V is shortened by 0 bases, J by 3 bases, and the region joining them spans 17 bases. The cysteine opens and the phenylalanine closes a CDR3 of 16 amino acids. The only DNA kept is the CDR3, 48 bases in frame from the first base. CDR1 GTSNPN and CDR2 SVGIG were looked up in the germline V gene (reference sequence).